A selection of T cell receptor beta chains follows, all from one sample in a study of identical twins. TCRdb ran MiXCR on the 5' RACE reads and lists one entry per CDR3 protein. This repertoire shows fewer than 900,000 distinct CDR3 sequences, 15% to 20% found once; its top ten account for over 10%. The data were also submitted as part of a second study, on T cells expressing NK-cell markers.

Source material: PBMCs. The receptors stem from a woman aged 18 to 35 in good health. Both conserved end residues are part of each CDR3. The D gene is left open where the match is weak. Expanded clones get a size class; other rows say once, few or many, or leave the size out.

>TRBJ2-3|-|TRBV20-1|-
TGCAGTGCTAGAGATGGAGGGGGGGGAGATACGCAGTATTTT
CSARDGGGGDTQYF
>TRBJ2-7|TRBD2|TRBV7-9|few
TGTGCCAGCACACCGTGGGGGGGGGATAGTCGGGACGAGCAGTACTTC
CASTPWGGDSRDEQYF
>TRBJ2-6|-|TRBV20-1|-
TGCAGTGCTGCCCGGTCCTCTGGGGCCAACGTCCTGACTTTC
CSAARSSGANVLTF
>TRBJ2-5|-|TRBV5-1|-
TGCGCCAGCAGCTTGGGCTTCGGGGCAGCTCAAGAGACCCAGTACTTC
CASSLGFGAAQETQYF
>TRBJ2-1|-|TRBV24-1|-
TGTGCCACCAGTAAAGGTAGCGGTTACACTGAGCAGTTCTTC
CATSKGSGYTEQFF
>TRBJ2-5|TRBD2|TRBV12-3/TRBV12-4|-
TGTGCCAGCAGACAAAGACTAGCGGGGCGGCCCAGAGGAGAGACCCAGTACTTC
CASRQRLAGRPRGETQYF
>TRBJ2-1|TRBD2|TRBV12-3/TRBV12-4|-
TGTGCCAGCAGTTGGACTAGCGGGCCAAATCCCGGCAATGAGCAGTTCTTC
CASSWTSGPNPGNEQFF
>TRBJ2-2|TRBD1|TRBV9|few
TGTGCCAGCAGCGCACAGCCCGGGACAGGGTTCACCGGGGAGCTGTTTTTT
CASSAQPGTGFTGELFF
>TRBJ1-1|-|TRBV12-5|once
TGTGCTAGTGCCACCGCCGAGAACACTGGAGCTTTCTTT
CASATAENTGAFF
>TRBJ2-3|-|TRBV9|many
TGTGCCAGCAGCGTAGCGGACCCTAGCACAGATACGCAGTATTTT
CASSVADPSTDTQYF
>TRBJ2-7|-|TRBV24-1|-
TGTGCCACCAGTGACCGCGGGACGGAATCCCCGATATTCTACGAGCAGTACTTC
CATSDRGTESPIFYEQYF
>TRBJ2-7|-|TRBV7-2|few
TGTGCCAGCAGCTTTCTGCGGGACTTTACCTACGAGCAGTACTTC
CASSFLRDFTYEQYF
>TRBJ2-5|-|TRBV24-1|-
TGTGCCACCAGTGATTTTGGCGGAGAGACCCAGTACTTC
CATSDFGGETQYF
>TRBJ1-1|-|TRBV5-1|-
TGCGCCAGCAGCTTCAACGACGAGATTATGAACACTGAAGCTTTCTTT
CASSFNDEIMNTEAFF
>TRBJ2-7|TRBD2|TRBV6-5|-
TGTGCCAGCAAGTTACGTGGGGGGGTCGACGAGCAGTACTTC
CASKLRGGVDEQYF
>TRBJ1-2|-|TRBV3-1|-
TGTGCCAGCAGCCAAGTCGACAGGTTCCCTGGCTACACCTTC
CASSQVDRFPGYTF
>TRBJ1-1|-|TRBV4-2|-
TGTGCCAGCAGCCGAGAGGTCGGAGGGGCAAACACTGAAGCTTTCTTT
CASSREVGGANTEAFF
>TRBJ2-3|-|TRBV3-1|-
TGTGCCAGCAGCCAAGATTGGGAGGTTGGGCAGTATTTT
CASSQDWEVGQYF
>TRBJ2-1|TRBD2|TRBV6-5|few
TGTGCCAGCAGTTACTCTAGTCGGACTAGGGATAATGAGCAGTTCTTC
CASSYSSRTRDNEQFF
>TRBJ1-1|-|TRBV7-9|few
TGTGCCAGCAGTACGGACGAAGGGAACACTGAAGCTTTCTTT
CASSTDEGNTEAFF
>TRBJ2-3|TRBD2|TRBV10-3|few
TGTGCCATCAGTGGCTCCCCTCCAGCGGGGGTAGATACGCAGTATTTT
CAISGSPPAGVDTQYF
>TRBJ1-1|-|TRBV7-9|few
TGTGCCAGCGGCCAGAGAGGCGGCTGGGCTGAAGCTTTCTTT
CASGQRGGWAEAFF
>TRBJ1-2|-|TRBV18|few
TGTGCCAGCTCACCACCGACAGGCCCGGGCTATGGCTACACCTTC
CASSPPTGPGYGYTF
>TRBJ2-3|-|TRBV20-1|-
TGCAGTGCTAGAGACGAGGGTCGAGATACGCAGTATTTT
CSARDEGRDTQYF
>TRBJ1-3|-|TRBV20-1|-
TGCAGTGCTAGAGCCAGGGTGGCCACTGGAAACACCATATATTTT
CSARARVATGNTIYF
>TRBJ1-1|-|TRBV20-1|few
TGCAGTGCTACACAATCCGGACAAGAAGCTTTCTTT
CSATQSGQEAFF
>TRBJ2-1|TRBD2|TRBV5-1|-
TGCGCCAGCAGCTTCCTAGCGGAGGTCATCAATGAGCAGTTCTTC
CASSFLAEVINEQFF
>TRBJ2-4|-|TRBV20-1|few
TGCAGTGCTAGCCTCGACAGTATAGCCAAAAACATTCAGTACTTC
CSASLDSIAKNIQYF
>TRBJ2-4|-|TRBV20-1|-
TGCAGTGCTAGAGACCCGGGGGTAGGGCACATTCAGTACTTC
CSARDPGVGHIQYF
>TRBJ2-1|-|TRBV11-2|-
TGTGCCAGCAGCTTAGATAGGGGGAGCTCCTACAATGAGCAGTTCTTC
CASSLDRGSSYNEQFF
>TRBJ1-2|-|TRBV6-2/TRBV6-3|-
TGTGCCAGCAGTACTACGTATGGCTACACCTTC
CASSTTYGYTF
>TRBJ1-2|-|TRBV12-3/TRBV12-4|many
TGTGCCAGCAGTTTCTCAAGGGTCTATGGCTACACCTTC
CASSFSRVYGYTF
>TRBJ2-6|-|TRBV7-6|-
TGTGCCAGCAGCTTAGCGCGGAGGTCTGGGGCCAACGTCCTGACTTTC
CASSLARRSGANVLTF
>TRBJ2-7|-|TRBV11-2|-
TGTGCCAGCAGCCGAAGGACAGACGCGGCCGAGCAGTACTTC
CASSRRTDAAEQYF
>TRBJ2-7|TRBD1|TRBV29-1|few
TGCAGCGTTGACTGGACAGGGGGTTCATCCTACGAGCAGTACTTC
CSVDWTGGSSYEQYF
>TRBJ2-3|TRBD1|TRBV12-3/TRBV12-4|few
TGTGCCAGCAGTTTTGGGGACAGGGGGCCAGATACGCAGTATTTT
CASSFGDRGPDTQYF
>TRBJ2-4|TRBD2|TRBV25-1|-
TGTGCCAGCAGTGGTACTAGCGGGAGCCCCGGGCCATTAGCCAAAAACATTCAGTACTTC
CASSGTSGSPGPLAKNIQYF
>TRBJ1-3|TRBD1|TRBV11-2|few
TGTGCCAGCAGCGTCGGGACAGGGATACCCTCTGGAAACACCATATATTTT
CASSVGTGIPSGNTIYF
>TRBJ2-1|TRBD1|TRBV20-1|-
TGCAGTGCCAGGGGGTTTAATGAGCAGTTCTTC
CSARGFNEQFF
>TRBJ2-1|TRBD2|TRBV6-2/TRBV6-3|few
TGTGCCAGCAGAGTAACTAGCGGGAGAACGAGGGGGCAGTTCTTC
CASRVTSGRTRGQFF
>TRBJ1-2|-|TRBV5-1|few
TGCGCCAGCAGCTTCGACAGCTCTAACTATGGCTACACCTTC
CASSFDSSNYGYTF
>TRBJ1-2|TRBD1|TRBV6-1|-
TGTGCCAGCCATCGGGACAGGGTCGCCTATGGCTACACCTTC
CASHRDRVAYGYTF
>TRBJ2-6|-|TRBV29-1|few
TGCAGCGTCAAGCAAGGGGGCTCTGGGGCCAACGTCCTGACTTTC
CSVKQGGSGANVLTF
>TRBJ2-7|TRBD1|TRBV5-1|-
TGCGCCAGCAGCACCGGACAGGCGAGGAGATACGAGCAGTACTTC
CASSTGQARRYEQYF
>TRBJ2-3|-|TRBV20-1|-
TGCAGTGCTCACCCCTCGTTGGTAGCGGGGACAGTTAGTGCGCAGTATTTT
CSAHPSLVAGTVSAQYF
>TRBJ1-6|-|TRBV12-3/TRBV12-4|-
TGTGCCAGCAGCCTAGGCTCGGCCCTCCACTTT
CASSLGSALHF
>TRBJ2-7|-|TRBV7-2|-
TGTGCCAGCGGAAGTAGCGGTTTTACCTACGAGCAGTACTTC
CASGSSGFTYEQYF
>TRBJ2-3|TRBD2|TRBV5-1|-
TGCGCCAGCCGGCCTGGACTAGCGGGGCGCACAGATACGCAGTATTTT
CASRPGLAGRTDTQYF
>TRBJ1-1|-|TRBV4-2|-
TGTGCCAGCAGCCAAGGTTGGCGGCAGAACACTGAAGCTTTCTTT
CASSQGWRQNTEAFF
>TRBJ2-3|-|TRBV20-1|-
TGCAGTGCTACATCCGGGGTGGGGACAGATACGCAGTATTTT
CSATSGVGTDTQYF
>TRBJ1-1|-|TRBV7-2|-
TGTGCCAGCAGCTTAAAGATCAGTCTGAACACTGAAGCTTTCTTT
CASSLKISLNTEAFF
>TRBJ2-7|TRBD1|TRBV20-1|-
TGCAGTGCTAGGGCGGGACAGGGAAGGAACGAGCAGTACTTC
CSARAGQGRNEQYF
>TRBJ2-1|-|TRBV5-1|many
TGCGCCAGCAGCTTGACAGGGTTGAACAATGAGCAGTTCTTC
CASSLTGLNNEQFF
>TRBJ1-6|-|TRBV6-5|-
TGTGCCAGCAGTTATCTGGATTCACCCCTCCACTTT
CASSYLDSPLHF
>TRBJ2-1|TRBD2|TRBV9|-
TGTGCCAGCAGTGTTGCGAGCGGGAGCGGGCAGTTCTTC
CASSVASGSGQFF